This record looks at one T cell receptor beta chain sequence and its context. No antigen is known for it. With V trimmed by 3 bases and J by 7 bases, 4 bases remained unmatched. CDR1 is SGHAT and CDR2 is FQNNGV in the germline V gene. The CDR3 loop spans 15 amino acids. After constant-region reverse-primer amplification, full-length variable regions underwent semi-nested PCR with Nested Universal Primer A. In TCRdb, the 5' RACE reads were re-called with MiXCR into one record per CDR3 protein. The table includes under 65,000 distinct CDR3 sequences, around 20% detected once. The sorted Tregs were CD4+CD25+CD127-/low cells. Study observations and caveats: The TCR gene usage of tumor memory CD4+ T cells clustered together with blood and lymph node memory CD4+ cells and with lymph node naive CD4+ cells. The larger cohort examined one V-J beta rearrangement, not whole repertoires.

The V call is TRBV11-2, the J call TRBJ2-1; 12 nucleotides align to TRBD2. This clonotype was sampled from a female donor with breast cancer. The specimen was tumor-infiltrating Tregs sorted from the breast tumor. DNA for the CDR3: TGTGCCAGCAGCTTGACTAGCGGGAGAACGAATGAGCAGTTCTTC. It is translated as CASSLTSGRTNEQFF.